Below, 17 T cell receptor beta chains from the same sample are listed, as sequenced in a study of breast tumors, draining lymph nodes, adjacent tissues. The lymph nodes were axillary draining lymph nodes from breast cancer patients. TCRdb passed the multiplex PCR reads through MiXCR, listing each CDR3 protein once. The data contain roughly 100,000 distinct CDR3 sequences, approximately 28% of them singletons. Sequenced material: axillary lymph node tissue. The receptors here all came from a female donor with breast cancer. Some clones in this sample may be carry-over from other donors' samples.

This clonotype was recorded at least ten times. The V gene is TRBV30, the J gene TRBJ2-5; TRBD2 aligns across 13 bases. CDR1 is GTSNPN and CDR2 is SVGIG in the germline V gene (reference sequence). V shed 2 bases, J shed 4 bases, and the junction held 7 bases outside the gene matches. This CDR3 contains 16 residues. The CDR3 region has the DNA TGTGCCTGGAGTCAGGGGACTAGCGGGAAAGGAGAGACCCAGTACTTC. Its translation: CAWSQGTSGKGETQYF. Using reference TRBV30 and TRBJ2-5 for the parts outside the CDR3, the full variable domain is SQTIHQWPATLVQPVGSPLSLECTVEGTSNPNLYWYRQAAGRGLQLLFYSVGIGQISSEVPQNLSASRPQDRQFILSSKKLLLSDSGFYLCAWSQGTSGKGETQYFGPGTRLLVL.

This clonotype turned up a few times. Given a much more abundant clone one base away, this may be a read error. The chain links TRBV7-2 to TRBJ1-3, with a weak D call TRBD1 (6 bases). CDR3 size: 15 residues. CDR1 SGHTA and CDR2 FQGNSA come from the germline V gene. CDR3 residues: CASSLVGTQRNTIHF. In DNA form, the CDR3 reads TGTGCCAGCAGCTTAGTCGGGACACAAAGAAACACCATACATTTT.

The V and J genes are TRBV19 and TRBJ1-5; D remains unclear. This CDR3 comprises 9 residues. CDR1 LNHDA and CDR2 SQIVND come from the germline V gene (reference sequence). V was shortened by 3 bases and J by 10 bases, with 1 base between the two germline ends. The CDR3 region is CASSIPQHF. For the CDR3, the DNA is TGTGCCAGTAGTATCCCCCAGCATTTT.

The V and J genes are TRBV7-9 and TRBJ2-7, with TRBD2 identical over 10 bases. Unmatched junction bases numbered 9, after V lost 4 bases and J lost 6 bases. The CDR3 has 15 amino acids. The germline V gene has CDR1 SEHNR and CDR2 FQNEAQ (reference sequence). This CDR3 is CASSSLGLALVEQYF. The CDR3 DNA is TGTGCCAGCAGCTCTTTGGGACTAGCGCTCGTCGAGCAGTACTTC.

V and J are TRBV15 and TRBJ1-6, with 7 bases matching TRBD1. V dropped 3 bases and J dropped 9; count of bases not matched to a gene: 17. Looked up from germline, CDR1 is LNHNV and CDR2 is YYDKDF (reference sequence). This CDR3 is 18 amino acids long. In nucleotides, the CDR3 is TGTGCCACCAGCAGCCTCCTAGCGGGGGCACAGGGGAGTTCACCCCTCCACTTT. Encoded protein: CATSSLLAGAQGSSPLHF. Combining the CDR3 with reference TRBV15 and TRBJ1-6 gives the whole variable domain DAMVIQNPRYQVTQFGKPVTLSCSQTLNHNVMYWYQQKSSQAPKLLFHYYDKDFNNEADTPDNFQSRRPNTSFCFLDIRSPGLGDTAMYLCATSSLLAGAQGSSPLHFGNGTRLTVT.

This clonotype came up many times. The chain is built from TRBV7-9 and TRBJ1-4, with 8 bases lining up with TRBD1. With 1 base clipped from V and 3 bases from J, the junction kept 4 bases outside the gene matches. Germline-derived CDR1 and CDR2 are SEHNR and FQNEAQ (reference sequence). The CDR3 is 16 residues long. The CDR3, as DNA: TGTGCCAGCAGCTTAGTGGGGGACAGGTCTAATGAAAAACTGTTTTTT. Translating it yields CASSLVGDRSNEKLFF.

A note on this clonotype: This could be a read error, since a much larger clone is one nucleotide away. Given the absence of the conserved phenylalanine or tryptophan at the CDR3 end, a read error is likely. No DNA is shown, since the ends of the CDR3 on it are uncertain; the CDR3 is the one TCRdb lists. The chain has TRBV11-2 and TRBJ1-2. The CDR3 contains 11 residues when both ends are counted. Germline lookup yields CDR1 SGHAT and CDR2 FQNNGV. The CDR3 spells CASNSDYGSTY.

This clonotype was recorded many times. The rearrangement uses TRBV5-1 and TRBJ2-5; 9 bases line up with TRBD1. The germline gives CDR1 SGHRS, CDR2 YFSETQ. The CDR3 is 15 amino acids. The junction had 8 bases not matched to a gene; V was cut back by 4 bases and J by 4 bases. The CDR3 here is CASSVMTGGGETQYF. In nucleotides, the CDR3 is TGCGCCAGCAGCGTTATGACAGGGGGTGGAGAGACCCAGTACTTC.

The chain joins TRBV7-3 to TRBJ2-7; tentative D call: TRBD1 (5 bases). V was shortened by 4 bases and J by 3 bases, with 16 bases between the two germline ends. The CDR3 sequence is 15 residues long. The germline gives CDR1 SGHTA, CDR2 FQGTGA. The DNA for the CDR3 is TGTGCCAGCAGCTCCCCCTTAGACAGACGCTACGAGCAGTACTTC. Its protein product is CASSSPLDRRYEQYF.

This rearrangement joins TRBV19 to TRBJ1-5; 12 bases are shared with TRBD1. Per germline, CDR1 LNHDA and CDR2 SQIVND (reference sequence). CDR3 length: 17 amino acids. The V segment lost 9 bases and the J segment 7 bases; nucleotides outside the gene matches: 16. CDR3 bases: TGTGCCAGCGAGGACCGGGACAGGGGGCGAAGAATCCAGCCCCAGCATTTT. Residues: CASEDRDRGRRIQPQHF.

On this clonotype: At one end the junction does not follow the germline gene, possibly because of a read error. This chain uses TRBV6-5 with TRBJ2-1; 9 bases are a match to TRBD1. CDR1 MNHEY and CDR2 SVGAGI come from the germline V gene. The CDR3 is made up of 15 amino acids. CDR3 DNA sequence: TGTGCCAGCAGTCACTCGGTGACAGGGGGGAATGAGCAGTTCTTC. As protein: CASSHSVTGGNEQFF.

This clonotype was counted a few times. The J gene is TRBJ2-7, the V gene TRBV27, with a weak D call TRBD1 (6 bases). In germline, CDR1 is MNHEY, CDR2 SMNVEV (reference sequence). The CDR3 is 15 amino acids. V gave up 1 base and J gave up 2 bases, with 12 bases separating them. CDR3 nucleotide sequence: TGTGCCAGCAGTTTATTAAGGACAGACCCCTACGAGCAGTACTTC. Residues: CASSLLRTDPYEQYF.

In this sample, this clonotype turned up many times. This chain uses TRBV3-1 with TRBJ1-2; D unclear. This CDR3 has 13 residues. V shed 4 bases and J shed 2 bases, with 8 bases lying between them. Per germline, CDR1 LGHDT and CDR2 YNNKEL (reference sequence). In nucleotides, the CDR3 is TGTGCCAGCAGCCCGAGGAAAAACTATGGCTACACCTTC. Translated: CASSPRKNYGYTF.

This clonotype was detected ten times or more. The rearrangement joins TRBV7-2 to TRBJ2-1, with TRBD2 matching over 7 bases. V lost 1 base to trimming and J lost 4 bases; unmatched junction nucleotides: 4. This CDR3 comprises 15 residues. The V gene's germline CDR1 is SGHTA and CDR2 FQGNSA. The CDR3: CASSLGGGTYNEQFF. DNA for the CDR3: TGTGCCAGCAGCTTAGGCGGGGGAACATACAATGAGCAGTTCTTC.

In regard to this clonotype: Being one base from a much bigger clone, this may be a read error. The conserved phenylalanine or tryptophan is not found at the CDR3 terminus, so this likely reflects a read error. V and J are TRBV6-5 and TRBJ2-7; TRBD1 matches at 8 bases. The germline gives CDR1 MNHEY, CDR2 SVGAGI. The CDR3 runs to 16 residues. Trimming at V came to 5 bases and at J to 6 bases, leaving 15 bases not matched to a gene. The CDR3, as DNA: TGTGCCAGCAGTCCTAACAGGGGGGAGTGGGAAGGCGAGCAGTACCTC. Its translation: CASSPNRGEWEGEQYL.

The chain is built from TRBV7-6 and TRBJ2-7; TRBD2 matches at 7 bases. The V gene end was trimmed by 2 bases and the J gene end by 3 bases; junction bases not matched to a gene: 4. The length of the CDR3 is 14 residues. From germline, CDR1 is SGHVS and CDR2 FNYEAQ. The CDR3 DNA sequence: TGTGCCAGCAGCTTATCAGCGGGGAGCTACGAGCAGTACTTC. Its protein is CASSLSAGSYEQYF.

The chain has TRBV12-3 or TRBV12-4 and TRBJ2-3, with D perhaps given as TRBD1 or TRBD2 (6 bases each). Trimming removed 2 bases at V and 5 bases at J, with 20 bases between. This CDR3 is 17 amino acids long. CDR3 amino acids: CASSLNWDTGSLDTQYF. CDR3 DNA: TGTGCCAGCAGTTTAAACTGGGACACCGGGAGTTTAGATACGCAGTATTTT.